One T cell receptor (beta chain) is described in this entry. As yet, its antigen is unknown. Unmatched junction bases numbered 23, after V lost 4 bases and J lost 0 bases. The CDR3 has 23 residues. Germline V lookup: CDR1 SGHDN, CDR2 FVKESK. This specimen comes from a study of T cell responses to AZD1222 COVID-19 vaccine. General observations from the study: Every sample of the repertoires postdated the peak T cell response.

Produced via immunoSEQ multiplex PCR; TCRdb's table is partial and in-frame only. Seen here are roughly 200,000 clones, about 86% observed once, and the top ten hold 7.5% to 9.5%. The chain has TRBV14 and TRBJ2-1; 11 bases align to TRBD2. Source: peripheral blood, taken on day 0 of AZD1222 vaccination. The source is an adult in good health. The CDR3 nucleotides read TGTGCCAGCAGCCCCGGGACTGCCTGGACCGGGACTAGCGGCGGTTCCTCCTACAATGAGCAGTTCTTC. Its translation: CASSPGTAWTGTSGGSSYNEQFF. Full variable domain (remainder filled in from reference TRBV14 and TRBJ2-1): EAGVTQFPSHSVIEKGQTVTLRCDPISGHDNLYWYRRVMGKEIKFLLHFVKESKQDESGMPNNRFLAERTGGTYSTLKVQPAELEDSGVYFCASSPGTAWTGTSGGSSYNEQFFGPGTRLTVL.